These 30 T cell receptor beta chains were sequenced from one sample in a study of blood T cells in healthy people across ages. The authors ran a second PCR of roughly 6 to 12 cycles using a sample-barcoded 5' primer and a J-beta primer mix. TCRdb used MiXCR to reprocess the 5' RACE reads, holding one entry per CDR3 protein. This table holds some 1,000,000 distinct CDR3 sequences, about 25% found once. These data were likewise used in another study, on T cells of mothers and their children.

Sequencing was performed on blood. These TCRs come from a girl aged 2-15 years in good health.

The rearrangement links TRBV9 to TRBJ2-1; D tentatively reads TRBD1 or TRBD2 (7 bases each). CDR1 and CDR2 from the germline V gene are SGDLS and YYNGEE. V was cut by 6 bases and J by 7 bases, with 20 bases left in between. CDR3 length: 15 residues. CDR3 region: CASNRGGGAGNEQFF. DNA of the CDR3: TGTGCCAGCAATAGGGGAGGGGGCGCTGGAAATGAGCAGTTCTTC.

This clonotype was recorded a few times. The chain couples TRBV29-1 to TRBJ2-1; tentative D call: TRBD2 (5 bases). Germline-derived CDR1 and CDR2 are SQVTM and ANQGSEA. V lost 3 bases to trimming and J lost 10 bases, with 16 bases between them. This CDR3 is 13 amino acids long. The CDR3 protein is CSVELAVREEQFF. Written as DNA, the CDR3 is TGCAGCGTTGAGCTGGCGGTACGGGAAGAGCAGTTCTTC.

CDR3 nucleotide sequence: TGCAGCGTTGGTAGAGACACGAACACTGAAGCTTTCTTT. Its protein product is CSVGRDTNTEAFF. This sequence joins TRBV29-1 and TRBJ1-1; D ambiguous. The CDR3 length is 13 residues. Germline-derived CDR1 and CDR2 are SQVTM and ANQGSEA. V was shortened by 4 bases and J by 1 base, with 10 bases between the two germline ends.

This chain uses TRBV7-6 with TRBJ1-6, with D uncertain. V lost 5 bases, J lost 9 bases, and 14 bases lay in between. CDR1 is SGHVS and CDR2 is FNYEAQ in the germline V gene. This CDR3 is built from 14 residues. The chain's CDR3 is CASSLLDPTSPLHF. In DNA form, the CDR3 reads TGTGCCAGCAGCCTTCTAGATCCCACTTCACCCCTCCACTTT.

This clonotype was seen a few times. The chain combines TRBV29-1 with TRBJ2-7; unclear D gene. TRBJ2-5 explains the end of the DNA better; the J call may be wrong. Looked up from germline, CDR1 is SQVTM and CDR2 is ANQGSEA. The length of the CDR3 is 13 residues. The CDR3 loop is CSAPLGVQETQYF. In nucleotides, the CDR3 is TGCAGCGCCCCCCTGGGCGTCCAAGAGACCCAGTACTTC.

The rearrangement joins TRBV2 to TRBJ2-5, with 11 positions matching TRBD1. Germline trimming cut 4 bases from V and 4 bases from J; bases unmatched to any gene: 2. Germline V CDR1 and CDR2: SNHLY, FYNNEI. This CDR3 contains 14 residues. The CDR3 DNA sequence: TGTGCCAGCAGTGCCGGGACAGGGGGAGAGACCCAGTACTTC. It encodes CASSAGTGGETQYF. The full variable domain, rest sourced from reference TRBV2 and TRBJ2-5, is EPEVTQTPSHQVTQMGQEVILRCVPISNHLYFYWYRQILGQKVEFLVSFYNNEISEKSEIFDDQFSVERPDGSNFTLKIRSTKLEDSAMYFCASSAGTGGETQYFGPGTRLLVL.

This clonotype was detected a few times. The V call is TRBV29-1, the J call TRBJ1-1, with D possibly matching TRBD1 (5 bases). V lost 8 bases to trimming and J lost 4 bases, with 17 bases between them. The V gene's germline CDR1 is SQVTM and CDR2 ANQGSEA. This CDR3 is built from 13 residues. The CDR3 DNA is TGCAGCTCACAAGGGGATTGGGGCACTGAAGCTTTCTTT. It yields the protein CSSQGDWGTEAFF.

The sample holds a few counts of this clonotype. The V call is TRBV29-1, the J call TRBJ2-5; possibly TRBD2 for D (6 bases). Germline lookup yields CDR1 SQVTM and CDR2 ANQGSEA. The CDR3 is made up of 13 amino acids. Trimming took off 6 bases at V and 9 bases at J, with 20 bases between the two ends. CDR3 protein: CSVSNNDWEAQYF. The CDR3 bases are TGCAGCGTGAGTAACAACGACTGGGAGGCCCAGTACTTC.

Note on this clonotype: Being one base from a much bigger clone, this may be a read error. The chain employs TRBV28 and TRBJ2-1; the D gene could be TRBD1 or TRBD2 (5 bases each). V was pared by 11 bases and J by 7 bases, with 18 bases between. CDR1 MDHEN and CDR2 SYDVKM come from the germline V gene. CDR3 length: 13 amino acids. CDR3 DNA: TGTGCCGGCCACCCGTGGGGGAAAAATGAGCAGTTCTTC. Protein: CAGHPWGKNEQFF.

This clonotype was seen a few times. The chain carries TRBV6-5 and TRBJ1-5; D gene uncertain. This CDR3 comprises 13 residues. CDR1 is MNHEY, CDR2 SVGAGI, per germline. Trimming pared 8 bases from V and 2 bases from J, leaving 10 bases between. The chain's CDR3 is CASWGLGNQPQHF. CDR3 nucleotide sequence: TGTGCCAGCTGGGGTCTAGGCAATCAGCCCCAGCATTTT.

The V call is TRBV7-9, the J call TRBJ2-7; maybe TRBD1 (5 bases). Germline V gene lookup returns CDR1 SEHNR and CDR2 FQNEAQ (reference sequence). Trimming stripped 4 bases from V and 6 bases from J, with 19 bases between. This CDR3 has 15 residues. The CDR3 coding sequence is TGTGCCAGCAGCTCAGTGACAGCCCTGGACGCCGAGCAGTACTTC. This codes for CASSSVTALDAEQYF. The variable domain in full, with the rest retrieved from reference TRBV7-9 and TRBJ2-7, is DTGVSQNPRHKITKRGQNVTFRCDPISEHNRLYWYRQTLGQGPEFLTYFQNEAQLEKSRLLSDRFSAERPKGSFSTLEIQRTEQGDSAMYLCASSSVTALDAEQYFGPGTRLTVT.

This clonotype was counted many times. The V call is TRBV6-2 or TRBV6-3, the J call TRBJ2-7, with 9 bases lining up with TRBD1. V was pared by 7 bases and J by 5 bases, with 12 bases of the junction left unmatched. The germline V gene has CDR1 MNHEY and CDR2 SVGEGT. This CDR3 has 15 residues. The CDR3 here is CASTHEGTGSNEQYF. In DNA, the CDR3 is TGTGCCAGCACCCACGAGGGGACAGGGTCCAACGAGCAGTACTTC.

This clonotype has a count of ten or more. The rearrangement joins TRBV20-1 to TRBJ1-3; D possibly corresponds to TRBD1 (5 bases). Germline assignment: CDR1 DFQATT and CDR2 SNEGSKA (reference sequence). V lost 6 bases and J 0 bases, leaving 18 bases between the germline ends. The CDR3 covers 16 residues. The CDR3 sequence: CSAVRDSESSGNTIYF. CDR3 sequence (DNA): TGCAGTGCAGTCCGGGACTCCGAGAGCTCTGGAAACACCATATATTTT.

The chain joins TRBV2 to TRBJ1-6; TRBD1 aligns across 12 bases. From germline, CDR1 is SNHLY and CDR2 FYNNEI. The CDR3 covers 17 residues. J gave up 10 bases and V 0 bases, and 7 bases lay outside the gene matches. CDR3 amino acids: CASSEAGTGGLRSPLHF. The DNA for the CDR3 is TGTGCCAGCAGTGAAGCGGGGACAGGGGGCTTGCGATCACCCCTCCACTTT.

The chain recombines TRBV7-9 with TRBJ2-7; 9 bases line up with TRBD1. Looked up from germline, CDR1 is SEHNR and CDR2 is FQNEAQ (reference sequence). J lost 5 bases, V lost 5 bases, and 7 bases had no gene match. This CDR3 spans 14 amino acids. CDR3: CASSPSRDRDEQYF. As DNA, the CDR3 is TGTGCCAGCAGCCCGTCCCGGGACAGGGACGAGCAGTACTTC.

This clonotype was detected only a few times. This sequence joins TRBV12-3 or TRBV12-4 and TRBJ2-5, with 12 positions matching TRBD2. With 11 bases clipped from V and 2 bases from J, the junction kept 9 bases outside the gene matches. This CDR3 spans 15 amino acids. The CDR3 protein is CASAPTSGGQETQYF. In nucleotides, the CDR3 is TGTGCCTCGGCCCCGACTAGCGGGGGACAAGAGACCCAGTACTTC.

The chain recombines TRBV27 with TRBJ2-5, with 7 bases aligning to TRBD1. J gave up 5 bases and V 8 bases, and 17 bases lay outside the gene matches. The germline CDR1 and CDR2 sequences are MNHEY and SMNVEV (reference sequence). The CDR3 contains 16 residues. CDR3 protein: CASGKTGTAVGETQYF. The CDR3 nucleotides are TGTGCCAGCGGTAAAACCGGGACAGCGGTTGGGGAGACCCAGTACTTC.

The sample holds a few counts of this clonotype. V gene TRBV28 combines with J gene TRBJ1-1; D gene unclear. The germline V and J ends were trimmed by 3 bases and 11 bases, with 22 bases remaining between them. Germline CDR1 is MDHEN and CDR2 is SYDVKM. The CDR3 runs to 15 residues. The CDR3 reads CASSFVGGRADGAFF. CDR3 nucleotides: TGTGCCAGCAGTTTTGTTGGTGGGCGAGCGGATGGGGCTTTCTTT.

CDR3 in amino acids: CASSLGTNSYNEQFF. The CDR3 region has the DNA TGTGCCAGCAGCTTAGGGACTAACAGTTACAATGAGCAGTTCTTC. The rearrangement links TRBV11-2 to TRBJ2-1, with a tentative D call TRBD2 (6 bases). The V and J ends lost 1 base and 4 bases respectively, with 11 bases between them. CDR3 size: 15 residues. CDR1 is SGHAT and CDR2 is FQNNGV in the germline V gene.

This chain uses TRBV20-1 with TRBJ2-7; no definite D call. CDR3 length: 13 amino acids. Trimming removed 3 bases at V and 12 bases at J, with 21 bases between. Germline V gives CDR1 DFQATT, CDR2 SNEGSKA (reference sequence). The CDR3 spells CSASPSRPSYGYF. The CDR3 DNA follows: TGCAGTGCTAGCCCGTCCCGCCCCTCCTACGGGTACTTC.

This clonotype was recorded a few times. V and J are TRBV13 and TRBJ2-5; 9 bases map to TRBD2. The DNA end favors TRBJ2-1, so the J call may be wrong. This CDR3 is 16 amino acids long. Germline lookup yields CDR1 PRHDT and CDR2 FYEKMQ (reference sequence). In DNA, the CDR3 is TGTGCCAGCAGCTTAGAGGGTAGCGGGAGTGTCGATGAGCAGTTCTTC. Residues: CASSLEGSGSVDEQFF.

This clonotype has just one count. The rearrangement uses TRBV27 and TRBJ2-5; 8 bases agree with TRBD1. CDR1 is MNHEY, CDR2 SMNVEV, per germline (reference sequence). The CDR3 loop spans 16 amino acids. V was clipped by 5 bases and J by 5 bases; unmatched bases: 13. The CDR3 coding sequence is TGTGCCAGCAGTCCGCGGGGTCCAGGGGGCGGTGAGACCCAGTACTTC. Translating gives CASSPRGPGGGETQYF.

This clonotype was counted only a few times. The chain uses TRBV3-1 and TRBJ2-3; D remains unclear. Germline V gene sequence: CDR1 LGHDT, CDR2 YNNKEL (reference sequence). The CDR3 consists of 15 residues. Trimming took 0 bases from V and 0 from J, leaving 7 bases between them. The CDR3 DNA follows: TGTGCCAGCAGCCAAGAGGCAGGAAGCACAGATACGCAGTATTTT. Encoded protein: CASSQEAGSTDTQYF.

This clonotype was observed a handful of times. V gene TRBV10-3 combines with J gene TRBJ2-5, with D possibly TRBD1 on 6 matching bases. The J call may be in error: the DNA end matches TRBJ2-1 better. The CDR3 consists of 13 residues. CDR1 is ENHRY, CDR2 SYGVKD, per germline. The CDR3 DNA is TGTGCCATCAGTCAAGTACAGGGTTATGAGCAGTTCTTC. It encodes CAISQVQGYEQFF.

The genes are TRBV12-3 or TRBV12-4 and TRBJ2-5; TRBD1 matches at 8 bases. Near its end, the DNA agrees better with TRBJ2-7, so the J call may be wrong. There are 16 residues in the CDR3. CDR3 residues: CASTDKEGDRSYEQYF. CDR3 in DNA: TGTGCCAGCACCGATAAGGAGGGGGACAGGTCCTACGAGCAGTACTTC.

This clonotype turned up a few times. The V gene is TRBV4-2, the J gene TRBJ2-7, with TRBD2 matching over 11 bases. TRBJ2-1 matches the DNA end more closely, so the J call is doubtful. This CDR3 region has 16 residues. CDR1 and CDR2 (germline): LGHNA, YNFKEQ. CDR3 nucleotides: TGTGCCAGCAGACCCACCGGACTAGCGGGTTACAATGAGCAGTTCTTC. This translates into CASRPTGLAGYNEQFF.

This clonotype was seen more than once but under ten times. The rearrangement uses TRBV28 and TRBJ2-7, with 8 bases matching TRBD2. Trimming removed 2 bases from V and 3 bases from J; junction bases left unmatched: 3. Germline values: CDR1 MDHEN, CDR2 SYDVKM. The CDR3 is 14 residues long. The DNA for the CDR3 is TGTGCCAGCAGTTTAGGACTAGCCAACTACGAGCAGTACTTC. It yields the protein CASSLGLANYEQYF.

This clonotype was counted only a few times. This CDR3 is CASTKGGPLDTEAFF. Here the CDR3 DNA reads TGTGCCAGCACCAAAGGGGGCCCTTTGGACACTGAAGCTTTCTTT. The rearrangement links TRBV2 to TRBJ1-1, with 7 bases identical to TRBD1. Germline V gives CDR1 SNHLY, CDR2 FYNNEI. V was pared by 7 bases and J by 3 bases, with 11 bases of the junction left unmatched. The CDR3 is 15 residues long.

In regard to this clonotype: The CDR3 end shows no conserved phenylalanine or tryptophan, and so a read error is likely. The rearrangement links TRBV6-5 to TRBJ2-7, with 9 bases that match TRBD2. V lost 8 bases, J lost 0 bases, and 8 bases stayed unmatched. Germline V gives CDR1 MNHEY, CDR2 SVGAGI. The CDR3 length is 15 residues. CDR3 DNA sequence: TGTGCCAGCTTTACCTTGACTAGCGGCTCCTACGAGCAGTACCTC. This gives the protein CASFTLTSGSYEQYL.

This clonotype has more than one count but fewer than ten. The V and J genes are TRBV18 and TRBJ1-1, with TRBD1 identical over 8 bases. Germline values: CDR1 KGHSH, CDR2 LQKENI. V trimming: 2 bases; J trimming: 5 bases; junction bases outside the gene matches: 7. This CDR3 region has 15 residues. CDR3 sequence reads: CASSPWDRLGTEAFF. CDR3 nucleotides: TGTGCCAGCTCACCATGGGACAGGCTTGGTACTGAAGCTTTCTTT.